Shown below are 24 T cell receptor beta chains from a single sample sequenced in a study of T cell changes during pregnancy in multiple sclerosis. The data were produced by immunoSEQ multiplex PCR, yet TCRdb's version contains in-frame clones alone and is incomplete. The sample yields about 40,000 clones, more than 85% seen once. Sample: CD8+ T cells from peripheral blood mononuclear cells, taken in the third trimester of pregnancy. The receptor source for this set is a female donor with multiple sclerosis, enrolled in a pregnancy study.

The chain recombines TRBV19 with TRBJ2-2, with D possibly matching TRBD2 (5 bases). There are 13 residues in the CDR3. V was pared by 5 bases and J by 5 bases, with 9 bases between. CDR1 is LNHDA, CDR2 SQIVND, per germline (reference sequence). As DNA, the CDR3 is TGTGCCAGTAGTCGGGGATTTACCGGGGAGCTGTTTTTT. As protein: CASSRGFTGELFF.

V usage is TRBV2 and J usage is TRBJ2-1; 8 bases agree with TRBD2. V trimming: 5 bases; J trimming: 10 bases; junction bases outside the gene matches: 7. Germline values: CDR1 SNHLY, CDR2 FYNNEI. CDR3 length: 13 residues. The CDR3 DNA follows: TGTGCCAGCAGTACGAGCGGGGGCCCGGAGCAGTTCTTC. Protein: CASSTSGGPEQFF.

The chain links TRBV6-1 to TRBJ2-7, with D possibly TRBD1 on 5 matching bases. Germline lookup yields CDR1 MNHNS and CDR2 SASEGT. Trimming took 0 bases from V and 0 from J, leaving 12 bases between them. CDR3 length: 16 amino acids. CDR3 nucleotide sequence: TGTGCCAGCAGTGAAGCGGGAACAGGACGCTCCTACGAGCAGTACTTC. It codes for CASSEAGTGRSYEQYF.

Here the CDR3 reads CASSPWSGGAGEQYF. The DNA for the CDR3 is TGTGCCAGCAGCCCCTGGAGCGGGGGGGCGGGTGAGCAGTACTTC. The J gene is TRBJ2-7, the V gene TRBV7-2; 10 nucleotides line up with TRBD2. The CDR3 consists of 15 residues. Germline loops: CDR1 SGHTA, CDR2 FQGNSA. J was trimmed by 7 bases and V by 5 bases; bases with no gene match: 11.

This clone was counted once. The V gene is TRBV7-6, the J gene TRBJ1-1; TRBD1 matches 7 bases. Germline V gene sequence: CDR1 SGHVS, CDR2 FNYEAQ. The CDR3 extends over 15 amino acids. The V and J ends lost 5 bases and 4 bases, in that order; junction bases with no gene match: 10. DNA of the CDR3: TGTGCCAGCAGCCTTCGGGACAGCTCGGGCACTGAAGCTTTCTTT. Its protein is CASSLRDSSGTEAFF.

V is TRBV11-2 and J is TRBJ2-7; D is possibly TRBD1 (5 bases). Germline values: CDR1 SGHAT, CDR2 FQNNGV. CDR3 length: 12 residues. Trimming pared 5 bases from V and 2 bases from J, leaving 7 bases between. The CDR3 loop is CASSQGPYEQYF. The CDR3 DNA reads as TGTGCCAGCAGCCAGGGTCCCTACGAGCAGTACTTC.

The CDR3 DNA follows: TGTGCCAGCAGTCCCGGGACAGTGAATGAAAAACTGTTTTTT. Its translation is CASSPGTVNEKLFF. The chain is built from TRBV6-5 and TRBJ1-4, with 7 bases matching TRBD1. The V and J ends lost 5 bases and 5 bases, in that order; junction bases with no gene match: 5. The germline CDR1 and CDR2 sequences are MNHEY and SVGAGI. CDR3 length: 14 residues.

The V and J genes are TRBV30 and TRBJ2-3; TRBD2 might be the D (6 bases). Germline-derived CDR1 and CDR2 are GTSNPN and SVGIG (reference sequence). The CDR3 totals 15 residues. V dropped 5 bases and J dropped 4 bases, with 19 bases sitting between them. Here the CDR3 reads CAWLQYGGPPDTQYF. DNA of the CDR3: TGTGCCTGGTTACAATACGGGGGACCTCCAGATACGCAGTATTTT.

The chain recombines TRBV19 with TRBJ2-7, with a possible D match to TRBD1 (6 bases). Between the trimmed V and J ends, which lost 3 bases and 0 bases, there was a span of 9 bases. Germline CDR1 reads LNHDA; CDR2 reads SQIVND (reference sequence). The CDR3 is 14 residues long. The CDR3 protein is CASSIGGYSYEQYF. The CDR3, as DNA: TGTGCCAGTAGTATTGGGGGCTACTCCTACGAGCAGTACTTC.

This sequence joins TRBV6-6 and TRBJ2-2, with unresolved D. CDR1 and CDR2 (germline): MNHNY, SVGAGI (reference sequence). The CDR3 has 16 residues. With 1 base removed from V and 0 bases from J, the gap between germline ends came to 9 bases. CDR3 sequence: CASSYLKQTNTGELFF. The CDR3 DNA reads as TGTGCCAGCAGTTACTTGAAACAGACGAACACCGGGGAGCTGTTTTTT.

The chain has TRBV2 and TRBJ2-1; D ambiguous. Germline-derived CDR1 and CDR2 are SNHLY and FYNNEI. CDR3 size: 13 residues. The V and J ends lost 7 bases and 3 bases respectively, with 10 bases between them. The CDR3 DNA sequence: TGTGCCAGCAAACCACAGAACTACAATGAGCAGTTCTTC. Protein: CASKPQNYNEQFF.

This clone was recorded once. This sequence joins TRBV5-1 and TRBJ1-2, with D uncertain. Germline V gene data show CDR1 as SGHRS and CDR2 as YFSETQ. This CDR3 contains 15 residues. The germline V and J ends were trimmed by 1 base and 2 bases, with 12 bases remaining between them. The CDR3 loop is CASSLPREVNYGYTF. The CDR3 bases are TGCGCCAGCAGCTTGCCTCGGGAGGTCAACTATGGCTACACCTTC.

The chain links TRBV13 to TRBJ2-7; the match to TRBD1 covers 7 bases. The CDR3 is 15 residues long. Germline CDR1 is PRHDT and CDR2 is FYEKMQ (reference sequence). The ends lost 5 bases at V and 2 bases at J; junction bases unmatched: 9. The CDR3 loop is CASSEGTAFTYEQYF. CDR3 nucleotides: TGTGCCAGCAGCGAGGGGACAGCATTTACCTACGAGCAGTACTTC.

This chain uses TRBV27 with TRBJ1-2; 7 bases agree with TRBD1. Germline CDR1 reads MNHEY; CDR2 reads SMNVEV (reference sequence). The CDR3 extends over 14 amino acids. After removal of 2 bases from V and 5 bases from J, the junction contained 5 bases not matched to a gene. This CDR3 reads CASSLTGTVYGYTF. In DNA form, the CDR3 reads TGTGCCAGCAGTTTAACCGGGACAGTTTATGGCTACACCTTC.

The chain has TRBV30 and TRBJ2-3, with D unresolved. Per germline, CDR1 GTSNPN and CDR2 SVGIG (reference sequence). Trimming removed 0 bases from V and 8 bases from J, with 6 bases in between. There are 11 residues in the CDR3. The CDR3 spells CAWSVLGTQYF. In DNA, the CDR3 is TGTGCCTGGAGTGTACTTGGTACGCAGTATTTT.

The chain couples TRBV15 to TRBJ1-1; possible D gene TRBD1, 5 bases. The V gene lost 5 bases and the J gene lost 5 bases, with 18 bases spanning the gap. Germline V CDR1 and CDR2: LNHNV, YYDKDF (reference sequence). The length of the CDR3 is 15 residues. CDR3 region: CATSPRGQGGTEAFF. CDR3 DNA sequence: TGTGCCACCAGCCCCCGTGGACAAGGAGGGACTGAAGCTTTCTTT.

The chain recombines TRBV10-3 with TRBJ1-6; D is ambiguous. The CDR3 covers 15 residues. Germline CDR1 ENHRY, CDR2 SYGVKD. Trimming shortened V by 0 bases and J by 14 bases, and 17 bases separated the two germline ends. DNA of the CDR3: TGTGCCATCAGTGAGTCCTCGGAGGGAAATGTTTCCCTCCACTTT. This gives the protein CAISESSEGNVSLHF.

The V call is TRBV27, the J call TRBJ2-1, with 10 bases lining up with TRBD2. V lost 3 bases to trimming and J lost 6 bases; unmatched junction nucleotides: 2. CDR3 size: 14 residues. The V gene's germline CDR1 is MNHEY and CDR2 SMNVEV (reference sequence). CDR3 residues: CASSFWTSGNEQFF. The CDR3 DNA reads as TGTGCCAGCAGTTTTTGGACTAGCGGCAATGAGCAGTTCTTC.

The CDR3 DNA follows: TGTGCCAGCAGCGATAGCTCCCCTCGTTCACCCCTCCACTTT. This sequence encodes CASSDSSPRSPLHF. This sequence joins TRBV9 and TRBJ1-6; D gene uncertain. Germline-derived CDR1 and CDR2 are SGDLS and YYNGEE. The V end lost 3 bases, the J end lost 9 bases, and 13 bases lay between the germline ends. This CDR3 contains 14 residues.

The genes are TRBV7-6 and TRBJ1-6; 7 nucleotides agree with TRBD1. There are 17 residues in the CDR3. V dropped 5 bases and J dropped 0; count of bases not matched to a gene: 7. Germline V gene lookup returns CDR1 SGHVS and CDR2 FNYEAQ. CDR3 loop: CASSPYRGSSYNSPLHF. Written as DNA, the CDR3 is TGTGCCAGCAGCCCCTACAGGGGTAGCTCCTATAATTCACCCCTCCACTTT. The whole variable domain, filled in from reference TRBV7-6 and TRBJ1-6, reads GAGVSQSPRYKVTKRGQDVALRCDPISGHVSLYWYRQALGQGPEFLTYFNYEAQQDKSGLPNDRFSAERPEGSISTLTIQRTEQRDSAMYRCASSPYRGSSYNSPLHFGNGTRLTVT.

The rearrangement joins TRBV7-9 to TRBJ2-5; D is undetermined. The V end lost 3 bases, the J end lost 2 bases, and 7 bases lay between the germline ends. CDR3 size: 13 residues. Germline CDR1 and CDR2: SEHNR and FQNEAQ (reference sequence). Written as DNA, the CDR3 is TGTGCCAGCAGCTTGGAGTTACAAGAGACCCAGTACTTC. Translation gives CASSLELQETQYF.

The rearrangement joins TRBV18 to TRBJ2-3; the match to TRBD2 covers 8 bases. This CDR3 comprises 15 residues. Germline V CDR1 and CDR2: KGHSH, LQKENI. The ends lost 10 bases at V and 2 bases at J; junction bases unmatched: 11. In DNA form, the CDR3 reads TGTGCCAATAAAGTAAGCGGGGGATACACAGATACGCAGTATTTT. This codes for CANKVSGGYTDTQYF. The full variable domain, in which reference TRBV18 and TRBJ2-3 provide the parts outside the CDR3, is NAGVMQNPRHLVRRRGQEARLRCSPMKGHSHVYWYRQLPEEGLKFMVYLQKENIIDESGMPKERFSAEFPKEGPSILRIQQVVRGDSAAYFCANKVSGGYTDTQYFGPGTRLTVL.

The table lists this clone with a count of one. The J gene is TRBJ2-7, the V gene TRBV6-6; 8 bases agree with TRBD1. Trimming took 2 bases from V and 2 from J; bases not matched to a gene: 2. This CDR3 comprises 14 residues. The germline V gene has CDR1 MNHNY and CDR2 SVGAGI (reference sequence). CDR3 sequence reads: CASSYAGQAYEQYF. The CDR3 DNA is TGTGCCAGCAGTTACGCGGGACAGGCCTACGAGCAGTACTTC.

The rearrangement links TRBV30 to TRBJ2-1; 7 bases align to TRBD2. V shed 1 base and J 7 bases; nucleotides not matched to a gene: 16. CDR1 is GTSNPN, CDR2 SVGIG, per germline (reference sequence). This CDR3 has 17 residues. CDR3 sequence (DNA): TGTGCCTGGAGTGGGGGGAGGGGTAAGGATGATTCGAATGAGCAGTTCTTC. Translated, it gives CAWSGGRGKDDSNEQFF.